Presented here are 15 T cell receptor beta chains from one specimen sequenced in a study of T cells in Graves' hyperthyroidism and ophthalmopathy. Regions amplified from RNA transcripts were the TCR beta CDR3 regions. Carried out on the TCR CDR3, a first-round RT-PCR used the HTBI primer set. TCRdb used MiXCR to reprocess the multiplex PCR reads, holding one entry per CDR3 protein. The sample records 500,000 or so distinct CDR3 sequences, 17% being singletons. The sequenced sample consisted of blood. These receptors all come from a young woman with Graves' ophthalmopathy.

This clonotype was picked up many times. The V and J genes are TRBV20-1 and TRBJ1-2; D gene unclear. The CDR3 is 11 amino acids. Looked up from germline, CDR1 is DFQATT and CDR2 is SNEGSKA (reference sequence). Trimming left V 1 base short and J 6 bases short, with 6 bases between. CDR3 nucleotide sequence: TGCAGTGCTAGAGTCCGACATGGCTACACCTTC. This gives the protein CSARVRHGYTF.

This clonotype has ten or more counts. This sequence joins TRBV27 and TRBJ2-5; TRBD2 agrees at 10 bases. CDR1 and CDR2 (germline): MNHEY, SMNVEV (reference sequence). This CDR3 is built from 16 residues. Unmatched junction bases numbered 3, after V lost 0 bases and J lost 2 bases. The CDR3 DNA follows: TGTGCCAGCAGTTTATCCCTAGCGGGAGCTCAAGAGACCCAGTACTTC. It codes for CASSLSLAGAQETQYF.

The chain links TRBV29-1 to TRBJ1-2, with TRBD1 identical over 8 bases. There are 13 residues in the CDR3. The germline V gene encodes CDR1 SQVTM and CDR2 ANQGSEA. The V and J ends lost 3 bases and 8 bases, in that order; junction bases with no gene match: 8. The CDR3 loop reads CSVDDRGSSGYTF. DNA of the CDR3: TGCAGCGTTGACGACAGGGGATCGAGCGGCTACACCTTC.

The chain is built from TRBV13 and TRBJ2-1; 7 bases match TRBD2. This CDR3 is 16 amino acids long. Germline CDR1 is PRHDT and CDR2 is FYEKMQ (reference sequence). The J segment lost 8 bases and the V segment lost 5 bases, leaving 15 bases of the junction unmatched. The DNA for the CDR3 is TGTGCCAGCAGCCAGCCGACTAGCCTCGGGTCGCATGAGCAGTTCTTC. Its translation is CASSQPTSLGSHEQFF.

This clonotype was recorded at least ten times. The chain uses TRBV6-2 or TRBV6-3 and TRBJ2-3; D is undetermined. The CDR3 consists of 16 residues. V shed 3 bases and J shed 0 bases, with 13 bases lying between them. CDR1 MNHEY and CDR2 SVGEGT come from the germline V gene. The CDR3 spells CASSYSSDPSTDTQYF. In nucleotides, the CDR3 is TGTGCCAGCAGTTATTCGTCAGATCCTAGCACAGATACGCAGTATTTT.

The genes are TRBV12-3 or TRBV12-4 and TRBJ2-7; the match to TRBD2 covers 11 bases. The CDR3 sequence is 14 residues long. The junction had 6 bases not matched to a gene; V was cut back by 5 bases and J by 6 bases. DNA of the CDR3: TGTGCCAGCAGTCCTCGGACTAGCGGGCCCGAGCAGTACTTC. The encoded protein is CASSPRTSGPEQYF.

This clonotype was recorded many times. The chain carries TRBV12-3 or TRBV12-4 and TRBJ2-5; D uncertain. This CDR3 spans 13 amino acids. V was clipped by 0 bases and J by 4 bases, with 6 bases between them. CDR3 protein: CASSLASRETQYF. As DNA, the CDR3 is TGTGCCAGCAGTTTAGCGAGCCGAGAGACCCAGTACTTC.

There are a few counts of this clonotype. The chain uses TRBV2 and TRBJ1-1; D is unresolved. Trimming cost V 4 bases and J 4 bases, with 16 bases left between them. Germline V gene lookup returns CDR1 SNHLY and CDR2 FYNNEI. The CDR3 contains 15 residues. In nucleotides, the CDR3 is TGTGCCAGCAGTGGCGAGTGGCCGATAGCCACTGAAGCTTTCTTT. As protein: CASSGEWPIATEAFF.

This clonotype came up many times. V and J are TRBV6-1 and TRBJ1-1, with TRBD1 identical over 8 bases. In germline, CDR1 is MNHNS, CDR2 SASEGT. Germline trimming cut 8 bases from V and 3 bases from J; bases unmatched to any gene: 5. This CDR3 has 13 amino acids. The CDR3 nucleotides read TGTGCCAGCCACAGGGGGAGGGACACTGAAGCTTTCTTT. As protein: CASHRGRDTEAFF.

This clonotype has more than one count but fewer than ten. This chain links TRBV7-6 with TRBJ2-2; TRBD1 matches 9 bases. Germline V gene sequence: CDR1 SGHVS, CDR2 FNYEAQ. The CDR3 loop spans 16 amino acids. Trimming cost V 5 bases and J 0 bases; bases outside gene matches: 4. CDR3 sequence: CASSGRQGANTGELFF. The CDR3 nucleotides are TGTGCCAGCAGCGGACGACAGGGGGCGAACACCGGGGAGCTGTTTTTT.

This clonotype was seen repeatedly, ten times or more. The chain carries TRBV7-9 and TRBJ1-1; 9 bases align to TRBD1. From germline, CDR1 is SEHNR and CDR2 FQNEAQ (reference sequence). The CDR3 runs 13 residues. V lost 7 bases to trimming and J lost 5 bases; unmatched junction nucleotides: 5. CDR3 protein: CASTETGGTEAFF. CDR3 bases: TGTGCCAGCACGGAGACAGGGGGTACTGAAGCTTTCTTT.

This clonotype was found many times. The chain has TRBV20-1 and TRBJ2-3, with no clear D. The CDR3 covers 15 residues. V was clipped by 2 bases and J by 1 base, with 13 bases between them. The germline CDR1 and CDR2 sequences are DFQATT and SNEGSKA (reference sequence). In DNA, the CDR3 is TGCAGTGCTAGAATAGGAGAGGCCCGCACAGATACGCAGTATTTT. Its protein product is CSARIGEARTDTQYF.

This clonotype was detected many times. The chain links TRBV7-9 to TRBJ2-1; D is unclear. The CDR3 covers 13 residues. Germline CDR1 reads SEHNR; CDR2 reads FQNEAQ (reference sequence). V was shortened by 4 bases and J by 6 bases, with 10 bases between the two germline ends. The CDR3 spells CASSSLLLNEQFF. The CDR3 region has the DNA TGTGCCAGCAGCTCCCTCCTTCTCAATGAGCAGTTCTTC.

This clonotype was counted many times. The rearrangement uses TRBV5-1 and TRBJ1-1; maybe TRBD1 (5 bases). CDR1 is SGHRS and CDR2 is YFSETQ in the germline V gene. Trimming pared 5 bases from V and 0 bases from J, leaving 14 bases between. The CDR3 extends over 15 amino acids. CDR3 in DNA: TGCGCCAGCAGTTGGGAGCCGGGGCTGAACACTGAAGCTTTCTTT. Protein product: CASSWEPGLNTEAFF.

This clonotype was counted many times. The J gene is TRBJ2-7, the V gene TRBV7-2; D is possibly TRBD2 (6 bases). Germline CDR1 is SGHTA and CDR2 is FQGNSA. V lost 2 bases, J lost 6 bases, and 23 bases lay in between. The CDR3 length is 17 residues. The CDR3 spells CASSLIRLRDRGSEQYF. DNA for the CDR3: TGTGCCAGCAGCTTAATCCGCCTCCGGGACCGGGGGTCCGAGCAGTACTTC.